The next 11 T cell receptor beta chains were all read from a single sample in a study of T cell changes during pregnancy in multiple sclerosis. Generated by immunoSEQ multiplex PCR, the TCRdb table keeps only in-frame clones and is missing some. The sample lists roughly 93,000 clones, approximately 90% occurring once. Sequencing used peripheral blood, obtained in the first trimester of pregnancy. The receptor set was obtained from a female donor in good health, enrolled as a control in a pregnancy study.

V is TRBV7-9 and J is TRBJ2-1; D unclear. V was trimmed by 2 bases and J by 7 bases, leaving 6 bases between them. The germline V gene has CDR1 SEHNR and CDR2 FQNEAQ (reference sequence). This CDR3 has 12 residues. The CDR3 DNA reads TGTGCCAGCAGCTTACGGCGGAATGAGCAGTTCTTC. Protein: CASSLRRNEQFF.

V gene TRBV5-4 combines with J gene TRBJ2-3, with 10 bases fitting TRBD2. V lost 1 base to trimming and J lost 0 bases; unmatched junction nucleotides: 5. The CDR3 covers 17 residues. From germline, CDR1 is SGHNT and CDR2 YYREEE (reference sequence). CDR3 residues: CASSLKLAGASTDTQYF. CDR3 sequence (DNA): TGTGCCAGCAGCTTGAAGCTAGCGGGGGCCAGCACAGATACGCAGTATTTT. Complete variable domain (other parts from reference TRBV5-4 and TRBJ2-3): ETGVTQSPTHLIKTRGQQVTLRCSSQSGHNTVSWYQQALGQGPQFIFQYYREEENGRGNFPPRFSGLQFPNYSSELNVNALELDDSALYLCASSLKLAGASTDTQYFGPGTRLTVL.

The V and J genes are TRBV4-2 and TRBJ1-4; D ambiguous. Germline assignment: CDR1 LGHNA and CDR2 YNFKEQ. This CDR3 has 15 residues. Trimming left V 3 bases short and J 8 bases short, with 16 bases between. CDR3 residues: CASSQGDVRREKLFF. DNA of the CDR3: TGTGCCAGCAGCCAGGGCGACGTACGAAGGGAAAAACTGTTTTTT.

CDR3 in amino acids: CASSSGWDRVSPLHF. The CDR3 coding sequence is TGTGCCAGTAGTTCGGGCTGGGACAGGGTATCACCCCTCCACTTT. The genes are TRBV19 and TRBJ1-6; 9 bases match TRBD1. The germline gives CDR1 LNHDA, CDR2 SQIVND (reference sequence). This CDR3 contains 15 residues. J was trimmed by 10 bases and V by 5 bases; bases with no gene match: 9. Based on the CDR3 plus reference TRBV19 and TRBJ1-6, the full variable domain is DGGITQSPKYLFRKEGQNVTLSCEQNLNHDAMYWYRQDPGQGLRLIYYSQIVNDFQKGDIAEGYSVSREKKESFPLTVTSAQKNPTAFYLCASSSGWDRVSPLHFGNGTRLTVT.

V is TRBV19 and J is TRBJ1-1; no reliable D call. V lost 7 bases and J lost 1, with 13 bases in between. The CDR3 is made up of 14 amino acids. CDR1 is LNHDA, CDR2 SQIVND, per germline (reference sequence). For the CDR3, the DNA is TGTGCCAGTATCGACCCCCCGGGGAACACTGAAGCTTTCTTT. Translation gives CASIDPPGNTEAFF.

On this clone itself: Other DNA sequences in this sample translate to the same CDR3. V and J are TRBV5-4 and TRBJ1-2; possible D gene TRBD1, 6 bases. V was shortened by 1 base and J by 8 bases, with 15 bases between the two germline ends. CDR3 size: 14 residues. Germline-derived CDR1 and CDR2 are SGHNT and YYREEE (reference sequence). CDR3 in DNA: TGTGCCAGCAGCTTGAAGTCCCAGGGGCCCGGCTACACCTTC. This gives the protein CASSLKSQGPGYTF.

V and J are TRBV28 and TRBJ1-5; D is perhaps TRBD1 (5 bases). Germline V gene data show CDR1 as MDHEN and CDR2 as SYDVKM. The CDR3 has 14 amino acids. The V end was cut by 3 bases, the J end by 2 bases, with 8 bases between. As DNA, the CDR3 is TGTGCCAGCAGTTTCCTGACAGGCAATCAGCCCCAGCATTTT. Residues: CASSFLTGNQPQHF.

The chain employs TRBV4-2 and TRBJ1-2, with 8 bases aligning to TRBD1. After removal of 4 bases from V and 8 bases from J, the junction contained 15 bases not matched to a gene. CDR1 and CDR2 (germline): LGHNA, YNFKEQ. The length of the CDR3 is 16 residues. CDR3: CASSPHTTDRGEGYTF. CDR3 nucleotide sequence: TGTGCCAGCAGCCCTCATACTACCGACAGGGGTGAGGGCTACACCTTC.

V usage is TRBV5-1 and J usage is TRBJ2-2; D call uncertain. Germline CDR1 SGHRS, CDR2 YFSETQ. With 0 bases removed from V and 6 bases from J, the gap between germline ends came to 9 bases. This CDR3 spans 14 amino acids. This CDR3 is CASSLGSLAGELFF. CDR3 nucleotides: TGCGCCAGCAGCTTGGGGAGCCTGGCCGGGGAGCTGTTTTTT. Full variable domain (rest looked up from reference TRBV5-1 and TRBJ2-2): KAGVTQTPRYLIKTRGQQVTLSCSPISGHRSVSWYQQTPGQGLQFLFEYFSETQRNKGNFPGRFSGRQFSNSRSEMNVSTLELGDSALYLCASSLGSLAGELFFGEGSRLTVL.

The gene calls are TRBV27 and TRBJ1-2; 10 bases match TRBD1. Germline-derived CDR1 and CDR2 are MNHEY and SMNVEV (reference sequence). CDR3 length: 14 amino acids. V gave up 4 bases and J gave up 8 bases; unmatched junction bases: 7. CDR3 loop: CASSSQGTGEGYTF. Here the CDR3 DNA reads TGTGCCAGCAGTTCACAGGGGACAGGGGAAGGCTACACCTTC.

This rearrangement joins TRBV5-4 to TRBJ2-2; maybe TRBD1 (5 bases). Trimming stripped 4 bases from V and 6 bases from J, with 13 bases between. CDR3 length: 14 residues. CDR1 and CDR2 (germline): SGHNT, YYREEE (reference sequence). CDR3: CASSLRATAGELFF. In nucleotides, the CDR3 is TGTGCCAGCAGCCTCCGGGCGACAGCCGGGGAGCTGTTTTTT.